This passage covers 2 T cell receptor beta chains from one sample sequenced in a study of cytomegalovirus exposure and HLA in healthy donors. PCR involved 60 Vbeta and 13 Jbeta primers. Only in-frame clones appear in the TCRdb table, and some are missing; sequencing was by immunoSEQ multiplex PCR. The sample carries roughly 140,000 clones, about 72% recorded once. Source material: PBMCs. The receptors stem from a man between 35 and 55 years old in good health and CMV-seronegative.

V usage is TRBV29-1 and J usage is TRBJ2-1; 9 nucleotides match TRBD1. Trimming at V came to 5 bases and at J to 6 bases, leaving 8 bases not matched to a gene. Per the germline V gene, CDR1 is SQVTM and CDR2 is ANQGSEA. The CDR3 has 14 amino acids. CDR3 coding DNA: TGCAGCGTTTTCGGACAGGGGATTGGCAATGAGCAGTTCTTC. This codes for CSVFGQGIGNEQFF.

The chain has TRBV4-2 and TRBJ2-1; TRBD2 matches at 8 bases. J gave up 0 bases and V 3 bases, and 7 bases lay outside the gene matches. The germline gives CDR1 LGHNA, CDR2 YNFKEQ. This CDR3 spans 17 amino acids. The CDR3 region has the DNA TGTGCCAGCAGCCACCCGGGACTAGGGAGCTCCTACAATGAGCAGTTCTTC. Protein product: CASSHPGLGSSYNEQFF.